The 23 T cell receptor beta chains reported below all come from one sample, sequenced in a study of cytomegalovirus exposure and HLA in healthy donors. 60 Vbeta and 13 Jbeta primers were used in PCR. Produced via immunoSEQ multiplex PCR; TCRdb's table is partial and in-frame only. The sample lists 110,000 or so clones; over 65% were seen once. The sequenced sample consisted of PBMCs. These TCRs come from a young woman in good health and CMV-seropositive.

The chain's CDR3 is CASSLAEPWTTEPLETQYF. The CDR3, as DNA: TGTGCCAGCAGTTTGGCGGAGCCTTGGACTACGGAACCTTTGGAGACCCAGTACTTC. The gene calls are TRBV27 and TRBJ2-5, with D possibly TRBD2 on 6 matching bases. V was shortened by 3 bases and J by 5 bases, with 28 bases between the two germline ends. This CDR3 has 19 amino acids. CDR1 and CDR2 (germline): MNHEY, SMNVEV (reference sequence).

The chain couples TRBV15 to TRBJ2-5; tentative D call: TRBD2 (5 bases). The J call may not be correct, given that the DNA end is closer to TRBJ2-7. The CDR3 contains 14 residues. Germline CDR1 and CDR2: LNHNV and YYDKDF (reference sequence). The CDR3 sequence: CATSRVYGVHEQYF. In nucleotides, the CDR3 is TGTGCCACCAGCAGAGTATACGGGGTCCACGAGCAGTACTTC.

The rearrangement joins TRBV7-3 to TRBJ2-3; 13 bases are shared with TRBD2. From germline, CDR1 is SGHTA and CDR2 FQGTGA. The CDR3 covers 16 residues. Trimming took 4 bases from V and 1 from J; bases not matched to a gene: 2. CDR3 protein: CASSSGLAGGTDTQYF. In nucleotides, the CDR3 is TGTGCCAGCAGCTCAGGACTAGCGGGGGGCACAGATACGCAGTATTTT.

CDR3 amino acids: CASSERDRGVGYGYTF. CDR3 DNA: TGTGCCAGCAGTGAACGGGACAGGGGTGTGGGCTATGGCTACACCTTC. This sequence joins TRBV6-1 and TRBJ1-2; 10 nucleotides match TRBD1. Germline trimming cut 2 bases from V and 4 bases from J; bases unmatched to any gene: 7. The germline V gene encodes CDR1 MNHNS and CDR2 SASEGT. This CDR3 comprises 16 residues.

This clone was counted between two and nine times. This chain uses TRBV19 with TRBJ1-3, with D perhaps matching TRBD1 (5 bases). Trimming took 7 bases from V and 4 from J, leaving 20 bases between them. The length of the CDR3 is 16 residues. Germline assignment: CDR1 LNHDA and CDR2 SQIVND (reference sequence). In DNA, the CDR3 is TGTGCCAGTACCTTAGGGGCCCAAATCGACGGAAACACCATATATTTT. It translates to CASTLGAQIDGNTIYF.

The V call is TRBV5-1, the J call TRBJ2-7; 9 nucleotides align to TRBD2. Germline CDR1 is SGHRS and CDR2 is YFSETQ. V shed 0 bases and J 2 bases; nucleotides not matched to a gene: 6. CDR3 length: 16 amino acids. This chain's CDR3 is CASSLASLAGAYEQYF. The CDR3 region has the DNA TGCGCCAGCAGCTTGGCCTCTTTAGCGGGAGCCTACGAGCAGTACTTC.

This chain joins TRBV29-1 and TRBJ1-6; tentatively, D is TRBD1 (6 bases). CDR1 and CDR2 (germline): SQVTM, ANQGSEA. There are 17 residues in the CDR3. V was trimmed by 6 bases and J by 0 bases, leaving 18 bases between them. In nucleotides, the CDR3 is TGCAGCGTGGAAAACAGGGAACTAGGCTCCTATAATTCACCCCTCCACTTT. Translating it yields CSVENRELGSYNSPLHF.

The chain links TRBV25-1 to TRBJ2-5; D is unresolved. Judging by the DNA end, TRBJ2-7 fits better; the J call may be wrong. The CDR3 has 14 residues. In germline, CDR1 is MGHDK, CDR2 SYGVNS. This CDR3 is CASSEYRNDYEQYF. The CDR3, as DNA: TGTGCCAGCAGTGAATATAGAAACGATTACGAGCAGTACTTC.

CDR3 loop: CASSFGDGAYNEQFF. In nucleotides, the CDR3 is TGTGCCAGCAGCTTCGGCGACGGGGCCTACAATGAGCAGTTCTTC. The V call is TRBV11-1, the J call TRBJ2-1, with D maybe TRBD2 (5 bases). Germline V CDR1 and CDR2: SGHAT, FQDESV (reference sequence). The CDR3 is made up of 15 amino acids. V lost 3 bases and J 2 bases, leaving 11 bases between the germline ends.

Concerning this clone: The junction and the germline gene differ at one end; a read error may be behind it. The gene calls are TRBV7-9 and TRBJ2-5; D is possibly TRBD2 (5 bases). From germline, CDR1 is SEHNR and CDR2 FQNEAQ (reference sequence). CDR3 size: 12 residues. Here the CDR3 reads CSSSSGVETQYF. In DNA form, the CDR3 reads TGTTCCAGCAGCTCCGGGGTGGAGACCCAGTACTTC.

This clone was observed a single time. V usage is TRBV2 and J usage is TRBJ2-1; TRBD2 matches at 13 bases. V was clipped by 10 bases and J by 9 bases; unmatched bases: 9. Germline V gives CDR1 SNHLY, CDR2 FYNNEI. The CDR3 consists of 14 residues. This CDR3 is CATTPGLAGSEQFF. Written as DNA, the CDR3 is TGTGCCACCACCCCGGGACTAGCGGGATCTGAGCAGTTCTTC.

This clone was seen more than once but under ten times. This chain uses TRBV10-2 with TRBJ1-1; D may be TRBD1 (6 bases). This CDR3 is 13 amino acids long. Trimming pared 5 bases from V and 4 bases from J, leaving 11 bases between. Germline loops: CDR1 WSHSY, CDR2 SAAADI. The CDR3, as DNA: TGCGCCAGCAGTCGACAGGCAACCACTGAAGCTTTCTTT. Translated, it gives CASSRQATTEAFF.

V gene TRBV5-1 combines with J gene TRBJ1-6, with 8 bases lining up with TRBD1. This CDR3 has 14 amino acids. Germline CDR1 SGHRS, CDR2 YFSETQ. The J segment lost 5 bases and the V segment lost 4 bases, leaving 2 bases of the junction unmatched. CDR3 bases: TGCGCCAGCAGCCAGGGACAGGATAATTCACCCCTCCACTTT. Encoded protein: CASSQGQDNSPLHF.

The chain employs TRBV5-6 and TRBJ1-2; the match to TRBD1 covers 8 bases. Per the germline V gene, CDR1 is SGHDT and CDR2 is YYEEEE. Trimming took 4 bases from V and 5 from J; bases not matched to a gene: 7. CDR3 length: 14 residues. As DNA, the CDR3 is TGTGCCAGCAGCCCAGACAGGGGTAGATATGGCTACACCTTC. Protein: CASSPDRGRYGYTF.

The chain carries TRBV30 and TRBJ2-5; D uncertain. The CDR3 contains 13 residues. The V end lost 1 base, the J end lost 4 bases, and 10 bases lay between the germline ends. CDR1 and CDR2 (germline): GTSNPN, SVGIG (reference sequence). The CDR3 DNA is TGTGCCTGGAGTGCCGAGAATTTAGAGACCCAGTACTTC. This codes for CAWSAENLETQYF.

The V and J genes are TRBV18 and TRBJ2-2, with TRBD1 matching over 8 bases. The CDR3 has 16 residues. The junction had 8 bases not matched to a gene; V was cut back by 3 bases and J by 5 bases. The germline gives CDR1 KGHSH, CDR2 LQKENI. In nucleotides, the CDR3 is TGTGCCAGCTCACCTTCTCGGACAGGGTCGACCGGGGAGCTGTTTTTT. Translation gives CASSPSRTGSTGELFF.

The V and J genes are TRBV6-5 and TRBJ2-5; D remains ambiguous. Germline lookup yields CDR1 MNHEY and CDR2 SVGAGI. This CDR3 region has 12 residues. Trimming stripped 5 bases from V and 8 bases from J, with 12 bases between. CDR3 sequence: CASSEVLETQYF. In nucleotides, the CDR3 is TGTGCCAGCAGTGAAGTATTAGAAACCCAGTACTTC.

The chain is built from TRBV27 and TRBJ2-1; 9 bases fit TRBD2. This CDR3 contains 15 residues. Looked up from germline, CDR1 is MNHEY and CDR2 is SMNVEV (reference sequence). J lost 4 bases, V lost 4 bases, and 5 bases had no gene match. The CDR3 spells CASSSTSGVYNEQFF. Written as DNA, the CDR3 is TGTGCCAGCAGTTCGACTAGCGGAGTTTACAATGAGCAGTTCTTC.

This chain uses TRBV30 with TRBJ1-4, with 9 nucleotides matching TRBD1. The CDR3 sequence is 14 residues long. The germline V gene encodes CDR1 GTSNPN and CDR2 SVGIG (reference sequence). Trimming took 2 bases from V and 10 from J; bases not matched to a gene: 8. In nucleotides, the CDR3 is TGTGCCTGGAGTCAACAGGGGGCTATTGTAAAACTGTTTTTT. This codes for CAWSQQGAIVKLFF.

This chain connects TRBV18 to TRBJ2-5; D call uncertain. The germline V and J ends were trimmed by 2 bases and 4 bases, with 11 bases remaining between them. This CDR3 is 14 amino acids long. Germline V lookup: CDR1 KGHSH, CDR2 LQKENI. The CDR3 DNA sequence: TGTGCCAGCTCACCAAGTAGTAGCCGAGAGACCCAGTACTTC. Protein: CASSPSSSRETQYF.

The V and J genes are TRBV19 and TRBJ1-1; D call uncertain. V lost 3 bases, J lost 7 bases, and 12 bases lay in between. CDR1 is LNHDA, CDR2 SQIVND, per germline (reference sequence). This CDR3 spans 13 amino acids. The CDR3 DNA reads as TGTGCCAGTAGTATGGGCCTACAGAGTGAAGCTTTCTTT. It translates to CASSMGLQSEAFF.

The rearrangement links TRBV14 to TRBJ2-3, with 10 bases that match TRBD2. The CDR3 is 16 amino acids. The V gene's germline CDR1 is SGHDN and CDR2 FVKESK. V lost 1 base to trimming and J lost 2 bases; unmatched junction nucleotides: 3. CDR3 bases: TGTGCCAGCAGCCAAGGTAGCGGGGGGAACACAGATACGCAGTATTTT. Translating it yields CASSQGSGGNTDTQYF.

The chain combines TRBV19 with TRBJ2-5; D not resolved. The V end lost 8 bases, the J end lost 1 base, and 11 bases lay between the germline ends. CDR1 is LNHDA, CDR2 SQIVND, per germline (reference sequence). The CDR3 runs 13 residues. The CDR3 loop reads CASSTDSQETQYF. CDR3 nucleotides: TGTGCCAGTTCCACTGACTCCCAAGAGACCCAGTACTTC.